This T cell receptor beta chain was sequenced for a study of shared clonotypes between healthy human individuals. This CDR3 has 11 residues. The germline V gene has CDR1 LNHDA and CDR2 SQIVND (reference sequence). Produced via immunoSEQ multiplex PCR; TCRdb's table is partial and in-frame only. The table records millions of clones, over 85% of them present only once. The chain joins TRBV19 to TRBJ2-7; D remains ambiguous. The sequence was collected from a man younger than 35 in good health. Some clones in this sample may be carry-over from other donors' samples. Sequenced material: naive CD4+ T cells from PBMCs. The subset is: CD45RA+ positively selected. CDR3 in amino acids: CASGESYEQYF. For the CDR3, the DNA is TGTGCTTCTGGCGAATCCTACGAGCAGTACTTC.